Listed below are T cell receptor beta chains from one sample, sequenced in a study of blood T cell repertoires in COVID-19. Only in-frame clones appear in the TCRdb table, and some are missing; sequencing was by immunoSEQ multiplex PCR. The repertoire holds approximately 60,000 clones, with roughly 90% as singletons. Input material: peripheral blood. The receptors here all came from an elderly woman with COVID-19, enrolled during active disease. Each CDR3 is given with its conserved first and last residue. Fields, in order: J gene, D gene, clone size, V gene, CDR3 DNA, CDR3 protein. D genes are given only for firm matches. The size entry is marked missing in some rows and otherwise reads once, few, many or a size class.

J: TRBJ1-1; D: NA; size: NA; V: TRBV2; DNA: TGTGCCAGCCACCGGGGGACTGAAGCTTTCTTT; CDR3: CASHRGTEAFF
J: TRBJ1-2; D: TRBD1; size: NA; V: TRBV6-1; DNA: TGTGCCAGCAGTGAAGGAGGGGCAGGGGGTGTCTATGGCTACACCTTC; CDR3: CASSEGGAGGVYGYTF
J: TRBJ1-2; D: TRBD1; size: NA; V: TRBV18; DNA: TGTGCCAGCTCACCACAGACAGGGACGGTCCATGGCTACACCTTC; CDR3: CASSPQTGTVHGYTF
J: TRBJ2-5; D: NA; size: NA; V: TRBV12-3/TRBV12-4; DNA: TGTGCCAGCAGTCCTCAGGGGCCGCTGACCCAGTACTTC; CDR3: CASSPQGPLTQYF
J: TRBJ2-6; D: NA; size: NA; V: TRBV4-2; DNA: TGTGCCAGCAGCCCGAGGGATCGGATCGGAATTCCTCTCGGGGCCAACGTCCTGACTTTC; CDR3: CASSPRDRIGIPLGANVLTF
J: TRBJ1-1; D: TRBD1; size: once; V: TRBV5-1; DNA: TGCGCCAGCAGCTCTACAGGGGGTATTAGTGCTTTCTTT; CDR3: CASSSTGGISAFF
J: TRBJ1-2; D: TRBD1; size: NA; V: TRBV25-1; DNA: TGTGCCAGCAGTGGGCTACAGGGGCGAAGTGGCTACACCTTC; CDR3: CASSGLQGRSGYTF
J: TRBJ2-3; D: TRBD1; size: NA; V: TRBV13; DNA: TGTGCCAGCAGCTCGGGACAGGGTAACACAGATACGCAGTATTTT; CDR3: CASSSGQGNTDTQYF
J: TRBJ1-1; D: TRBD1; size: NA; V: TRBV10-3; DNA: TGTGCCATCAGTCCAGGGGGCTATACTGAAGCTTTCTTT; CDR3: CAISPGGYTEAFF
J: TRBJ2-7; D: NA; size: NA; V: TRBV7-8; DNA: TGTGCCAGCAGCGCCCTCTCGACTAGCTCCTACGAGCAGTACTTC; CDR3: CASSALSTSSYEQYF
J: TRBJ1-5; D: TRBD1; size: NA; V: TRBV2; DNA: TGTGCCAGCCGGGACAGTCAGCAGCCCCAGCATTTT; CDR3: CASRDSQQPQHF
J: TRBJ2-3; D: TRBD2; size: once; V: TRBV6-6; DNA: TGTGCCAGCAGCGCCCCGGGACTAGCGGGGGATACGCAGTATTTT; CDR3: CASSAPGLAGDTQYF
J: TRBJ2-1; D: NA; size: once; V: TRBV5-1; DNA: TGCGCCAGCAGCTTGGCCCCGACAGGTTACAATGAGCAGTTCTTC; CDR3: CASSLAPTGYNEQFF
J: TRBJ2-3; D: TRBD2; size: NA; V: TRBV5-1; DNA: TGCGCCAGCAGCTCACTAGCGGGGGATACGCAGTATTTT; CDR3: CASSSLAGDTQYF
J: TRBJ1-1; D: TRBD1; size: NA; V: TRBV6-5; DNA: TGTGCCAGCAGGGCACAGGGGGCGATGAACACTGAAGCTTTCTTT; CDR3: CASRAQGAMNTEAFF
J: TRBJ1-6; D: TRBD1; size: few; V: TRBV4-1; DNA: TGCGCCAGCAGCCTTAAAATTCCGGGACAGGGGACTTCACCCCTCCACTTT; CDR3: CASSLKIPGQGTSPLHF
J: TRBJ2-5; D: NA; size: NA; V: TRBV5-1; DNA: TGCGCCAGCAGCTTGCCCACCAGGGGGAGGCAAGAGACCCAGTACTTC; CDR3: CASSLPTRGRQETQYF